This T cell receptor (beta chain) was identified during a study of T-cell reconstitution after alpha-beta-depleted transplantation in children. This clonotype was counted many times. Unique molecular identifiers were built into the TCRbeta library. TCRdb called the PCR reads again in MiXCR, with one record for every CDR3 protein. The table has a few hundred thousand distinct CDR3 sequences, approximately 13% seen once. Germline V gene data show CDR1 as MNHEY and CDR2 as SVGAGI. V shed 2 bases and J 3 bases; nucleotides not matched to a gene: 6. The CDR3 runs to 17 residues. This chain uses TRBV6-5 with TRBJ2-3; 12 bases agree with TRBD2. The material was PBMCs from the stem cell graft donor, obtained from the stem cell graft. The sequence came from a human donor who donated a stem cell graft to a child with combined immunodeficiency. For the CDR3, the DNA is TGTGCCAGCAGTTACCCCCCACTAGCGGGGGGTACAGATACGCAGTATTTT. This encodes CASSYPPLAGGTDTQYF.